The 22 T cell receptor beta chains below were found in one sample sequenced in a study of blood T cell repertoires in COVID-19. Produced via immunoSEQ multiplex PCR; TCRdb's table is partial and in-frame only. Of more than 95,000 clones listed, about 86% are singletons. Sequencing input: peripheral blood. These receptors originate from a woman older than 75 with active or convalescent COVID-19.

V is TRBV29-1 and J is TRBJ1-1, with 8 positions matching TRBD1. Unmatched junction bases numbered 10, after V lost 5 bases and J lost 2 bases. Germline V gives CDR1 SQVTM, CDR2 ANQGSEA. This CDR3 has 15 amino acids. The CDR3 loop is CSVYLYDRGNTEAFF. The CDR3 DNA is TGCAGCGTTTATCTTTATGACAGGGGTAACACTGAAGCTTTCTTT.

The CDR3 here is CATRGGPYNEQFF. CDR3 nucleotides: TGTGCCACCAGGGGGGGGCCCTACAATGAGCAGTTCTTC. The rearrangement links TRBV6-1 to TRBJ2-1; the D call may be TRBD1 or TRBD2 (7 bases each). The CDR3 extends over 13 amino acids. CDR1 MNHNS and CDR2 SASEGT come from the germline V gene. V lost 10 bases to trimming and J lost 2 bases, with 12 bases between them.

J is TRBJ1-4 and V is TRBV2; D is undetermined. This CDR3 is 15 amino acids long. The V end lost 4 bases, the J end lost 0 bases, and 9 bases lay between the germline ends. CDR1 and CDR2 from the germline V gene are SNHLY and FYNNEI. CDR3: CASSGVLSTNEKLFF. For the CDR3, the DNA is TGTGCCAGCAGTGGAGTTCTGTCAACTAATGAAAAACTGTTTTTT.

The V gene is TRBV28, the J gene TRBJ1-4; D gene uncertain. CDR1 and CDR2 (germline): MDHEN, SYDVKM. Trimming took 6 bases from V and 8 from J, leaving 10 bases between them. CDR3 size: 12 residues. This chain's CDR3 is CASRAGKEKLFF. The CDR3 coding sequence is TGTGCCAGCAGGGCAGGAAAGGAAAAACTGTTTTTT.

The chain combines TRBV24-1 with TRBJ1-1; TRBD1 matches at 7 bases. This CDR3 has 15 amino acids. V shed 6 bases, J shed 1 base, and the junction held 7 bases outside the gene matches. Per germline, CDR1 KGHDR and CDR2 SFDVKD. In DNA form, the CDR3 reads TGTGCCACCAGTCATAGTGGGACAGAGAACACTGAAGCTTTCTTT. Protein: CATSHSGTENTEAFF.

The V call is TRBV3-1 (or the pseudogene TRBV3-2), the J call TRBJ1-1; D gene ambiguous. CDR3 length: 13 amino acids. Germline CDR1 and CDR2: LGHDT and YNNKEL (reference sequence). V lost 0 bases and J lost 12, with 14 bases in between. CDR3 nucleotides: TGTGCCAGCAGCCAAGAAGGTAGGGAGGGAACTTTCTTT. Its translation: CASSQEGREGTFF.

V and J are TRBV30 and TRBJ1-1, with 7 bases matching TRBD1. V was clipped by 5 bases and J by 1 base; unmatched bases: 4. This CDR3 has 13 amino acids. From germline, CDR1 is GTSNPN and CDR2 SVGIG (reference sequence). CDR3 in DNA: TGTGCCTGGGCAGGACAGGCGAACACTGAAGCTTTCTTT. This encodes CAWAGQANTEAFF.

The chain couples TRBV27 to TRBJ2-1; no clear D gene. V was shortened by 3 bases and J by 1 base, with 7 bases between the two germline ends. The germline CDR1 and CDR2 sequences are MNHEY and SMNVEV (reference sequence). CDR3 length: 14 amino acids. The CDR3, as DNA: TGTGCCAGCAGTTTCCGGGTGTCCTACAATGAGCAGTTCTTC. The encoded protein is CASSFRVSYNEQFF.

This clone was observed a single time. The chain joins TRBV5-4 to TRBJ2-2; D gene ambiguous. V lost 1 base to trimming and J lost 0 bases, with 7 bases between them. Germline CDR1 and CDR2: SGHNT and YYREEE (reference sequence). The CDR3 extends over 15 amino acids. CDR3 sequence reads: CASSLFQANTGELFF. DNA for the CDR3: TGTGCCAGCAGCTTGTTCCAGGCGAACACCGGGGAGCTGTTTTTT.

V usage is TRBV5-1 and J usage is TRBJ2-7, with unresolved D. The CDR3 covers 13 residues. Between the trimmed V and J ends, which lost 0 bases and 3 bases, there was a span of 7 bases. Germline V gene sequence: CDR1 SGHRS, CDR2 YFSETQ. The chain's CDR3 is CASSLVADYEQYF. The CDR3 DNA is TGCGCCAGCAGCTTGGTAGCAGACTACGAGCAGTACTTC. The full variable domain, its missing parts supplied by reference TRBV5-1 and TRBJ2-7, is KAGVTQTPRYLIKTRGQQVTLSCSPISGHRSVSWYQQTPGQGLQFLFEYFSETQRNKGNFPGRFSGRQFSNSRSEMNVSTLELGDSALYLCASSLVADYEQYFGPGTRLTVT.

The V and J genes are TRBV12-5 and TRBJ1-1; D not resolved. This CDR3 has 12 amino acids. V lost 4 bases and J lost 11, with 14 bases in between. Per germline, CDR1 LGHNT and CDR2 FRNRAP. CDR3 in amino acids: CASGSDGLSAFF. In nucleotides, the CDR3 is TGTGCTAGTGGTTCTGACGGACTCTCGGCTTTCTTT.

The chain joins TRBV21-1 to TRBJ1-6. TRBV21-1 is a pseudogene locus. This CDR3 region has 19 residues. CDR3 sequence: CASSKVDEGWGSYNSPLHF. In nucleotides, the CDR3 is TGTGCCAGCAGCAAAGTAGACGAGGGTTGGGGCTCCTATAATTCACCCCTCCACTTT.

The J gene is TRBJ1-5, the V gene TRBV9; 8 bases align to TRBD1. Per germline, CDR1 SGDLS and CDR2 YYNGEE. The J segment lost 3 bases and the V segment lost 4 bases, leaving 9 bases of the junction unmatched. This CDR3 spans 16 amino acids. In nucleotides, the CDR3 is TGTGCCAGCAGCCCCGGGACAGGTGCCCTCAATCAGCCCCAGCATTTT. Amino acids: CASSPGTGALNQPQHF.

This clone was seen more than once but under ten times. This sequence joins TRBV5-6 and TRBJ2-3, with D perhaps matching TRBD1 (6 bases). Germline CDR1 and CDR2: SGHDT and YYEEEE. Trimming took 2 bases from V and 3 from J, leaving 10 bases between them. The CDR3 consists of 14 residues. This chain's CDR3 is CASSLLTGTDTQYF. The CDR3 DNA reads TGTGCCAGCAGCTTACTCACAGGGACAGATACGCAGTATTTT.

J is TRBJ1-1 and V is TRBV4-1, with D possibly being TRBD1 (6 bases). The CDR3 runs 15 residues. The germline V gene has CDR1 MGHRA and CDR2 YSYEKL. Trimming took 0 bases from V and 6 from J, leaving 14 bases between them. This CDR3 is CASSQEYGRGAEAFF. CDR3 nucleotides: TGCGCCAGCAGCCAAGAGTACGGGAGGGGGGCTGAAGCTTTCTTT.

This chain links TRBV5-4 with TRBJ2-2; D is ambiguous. The CDR3 is 13 residues long. Germline V CDR1 and CDR2: SGHNT, YYREEE (reference sequence). V dropped 4 bases and J dropped 3 bases, with 7 bases sitting between them. This CDR3 is CASSRQDTGELFF. CDR3 in DNA: TGTGCCAGCAGCCGTCAGGACACCGGGGAGCTGTTTTTT.

This rearrangement joins TRBV18 to TRBJ1-4; D might be TRBD1 (6 bases). Trimming took 2 bases from V and 7 from J, leaving 11 bases between them. The CDR3 consists of 14 residues. Germline CDR1 is KGHSH and CDR2 is LQKENI. DNA of the CDR3: TGTGCCAGCTCACCAACAGGGAATGGTGAAAAACTGTTTTTT. This sequence encodes CASSPTGNGEKLFF.

Notes on this clone: One junction end disagrees with the germline gene, perhaps due to a read error. The CDR3: CASSPWDSPTF. In DNA, the CDR3 is TGTGCCAGCAGTCCCTGGGACAGTCCCACCTTC. The rearrangement joins TRBV2 to TRBJ2-7; 7 positions match TRBD1. This CDR3 spans 11 amino acids. The germline CDR1 and CDR2 sequences are SNHLY and FYNNEI.

The sample holds a few counts of this clone. The chain joins TRBV28 to TRBJ1-6; a weak D match, TRBD1 (5 bases). The CDR3 extends over 16 amino acids. Per germline, CDR1 MDHEN and CDR2 SYDVKM. Between the trimmed V and J ends, which lost 6 bases and 9 bases, there was a span of 21 bases. CDR3 residues: CASSPLFSGQVSPLHF. For the CDR3, the DNA is TGTGCCAGCAGCCCACTTTTTTCAGGGCAAGTTTCACCCCTCCACTTT.

The chain employs TRBV28 and TRBJ1-2; 8 bases are shared with TRBD1. After removal of 6 bases from V and 6 bases from J, the junction contained 18 bases not matched to a gene. CDR3 length equals 17 residues. Germline CDR1 reads MDHEN; CDR2 reads SYDVKM. The CDR3 nucleotides are TGTGCCAGCAGCCTCCCAATGCAAACAGGGGGTTTGGATGGCTACACCTTC. This gives the protein CASSLPMQTGGLDGYTF.

This clone has just one count. The chain recombines TRBV18 with TRBJ1-4; no clear D. This CDR3 is 14 amino acids long. Germline V gene lookup returns CDR1 KGHSH and CDR2 LQKENI. Trimming shortened V by 3 bases and J by 5 bases, and 10 bases separated the two germline ends. CDR3 DNA sequence: TGTGCCAGCTCACCCCGGGATGTCAATGAAAAACTGTTTTTT. This codes for CASSPRDVNEKLFF.

The chain recombines TRBV7-9 with TRBJ1-2; maybe TRBD1 (5 bases). CDR3 length: 13 residues. Between the trimmed V and J ends, which lost 4 bases and 3 bases, there was a span of 9 bases. The germline V gene has CDR1 SEHNR and CDR2 FQNEAQ (reference sequence). CDR3 protein: CASSSGLDYGYTF. CDR3 nucleotide sequence: TGTGCCAGCAGCTCGGGACTGGACTATGGCTACACCTTC.